The following is a TCR beta chain sequence with its context. This sample stems from a study of blood T cell repertoires in COVID-19. This CDR3 comprises 15 residues. V gave up 8 bases and J gave up 2 bases; unmatched junction bases: 6. The germline CDR1 and CDR2 sequences are SNHLY and FYNNEI. Assay used: immunoSEQ multiplex PCR; TCRdb lists only in-frame clones, some missing. The sample includes under 400,000 clones, more than 70% of them seen just once. The material sequenced was PBMCs or T cells enriched from blood (not recorded which). The source of this sequence is a man between 40 and 49 years old in a cohort exposed to, infected with or recovered from COVID-19 (not recorded which). The chain is built from TRBV2 and TRBJ1-5, with 10 bases lining up with TRBD1. The CDR3 DNA is TGTGCCAGCCGGGACAGGGGCCTCGGCAATCAGCCCCAGCATTTT. This encodes CASRDRGLGNQPQHF.